This record covers a single TCR beta chain. These data originate in a study of blood T cell repertoires in COVID-19. Across the whole study: Sites in the United States, Italy and Spain provided acute and convalescent COVID-19 samples. Sources were T cells, B-cell-depleted T cells, or PBMCs; the material itself was cDNA or gDNA.

As originally analysed: The assay estimated nucleated cells by amplifying reference gene primers. Using immunoSEQ multiplex PCR, the repertoire was profiled, and TCRdb retains in-frame clones only, with some absent. V and J calls and clone size are those listed in that table; D and trimming were worked out from the DNA. The data show around 250,000 clones, less than 90% seen once. The CDR3 runs 18 residues. Trimming at V came to 2 bases and at J to 6 bases, leaving 20 bases not matched to a gene. CDR1 SGHRS and CDR2 YFSETQ come from the germline V gene. V usage is TRBV5-1 and J usage is TRBJ2-7, with TRBD1 identical over 7 bases. This clonotype was obtained from a man aged 60-69 years who had recovered from COVID-19. Material for sequencing was peripheral blood. The CDR3 region has the DNA TGCGCCAGCAGCTTAGACACACAACAGGGGACCCTCCGTTCCGAGCAGTACTTC. Translation gives CASSLDTQQGTLRSEQYF.